This TCR beta chain was captured by sequencing in a study of shared clonotypes between healthy human individuals. The repertoire was sequenced with immunoSEQ multiplex PCR; TCRdb's copy has only in-frame clones and lacks some. Of around 700,000 clones in the sample, roughly 78% were seen once. Comment on this clone: Its antigen is not known.

Trimming took 5 bases from V and 3 from J, leaving 10 bases between them. In germline, CDR1 is SEHNR, CDR2 FQNEAQ (reference sequence). This CDR3 spans 13 amino acids. Study-wide results and caveats: It was expected that sequencing depth would affect clonotype sharing among donors.

The genes are TRBV7-9 and TRBJ1-1; D is possibly TRBD1 (5 bases). The TCR originated in a woman younger than 45 in good health. Input material: memory CD4+ T cells sorted from blood. The subset is: CD45RA-negative fraction. The CDR3 DNA is TGTGCCAGCAGCGGCGGGGGGGACACTGAAGCTTTCTTT. This encodes CASSGGGDTEAFF.